These T cell receptor beta chains were read from a single sample in a study of blood T cell repertoires in COVID-19. This table comes from immunoSEQ multiplex PCR, and its TCRdb copy is limited to in-frame clones, with some not included. The data hold about 100,000 clones, with over 70% observed a single time. The specimen was peripheral blood. All receptors derive from a man between 50 and 59 years old with acute or convalescent COVID-19. The CDR3 runs from the conserved cysteine through the conserved F or W. The D gene is left open where the match is weak.

d_gene,v_gene,j_gene,len,CDR3aa,CDR3nt
-,TRBV11-1,TRBJ2-7,14,CASSYRESSYEQYF,TGTGCCAGCAGCTACCGGGAGAGCTCCTACGAGCAGTACTTC
-,TRBV7-9,TRBJ2-5,15,CASSITGTQGETQYF,TGTGCCAGCAGCATAACAGGGACCCAGGGGGAGACCCAGTACTTC
TRBD1,TRBV12-5,TRBJ2-1,16,CASGLVPPDRGGEQFF,TGTGCTAGTGGTTTGGTTCCCCCGGACAGGGGCGGTGAGCAGTTCTTC
TRBD1,TRBV28,TRBJ1-5,14,CASISGGTEPLKHF,TGTGCCAGCATCTCAGGTGGGACAGAGCCCTTGAAGCATTTT
-,TRBV12-3/TRBV12-4,TRBJ2-5,13,CASSSGNQETQYF,TGTGCCAGCAGTTCCGGGAACCAAGAGACCCAGTACTTC
TRBD2,TRBV5-1,TRBJ2-1,13,CASSPLAGDEQFF,TGCGCCAGCAGCCCACTAGCGGGGGATGAGCAGTTCTTC
-,TRBV9,TRBJ1-5,13,CASSVDINQPQHF,TGTGCCAGCAGCGTAGATATCAATCAGCCCCAGCATTTT
-,TRBV2,TRBJ2-7,14,CASSGGRGAWEQYF,TGTGCCAGCAGTGGGGGCCGGGGGGCGTGGGAGCAGTACTTC
TRBD1,TRBV5-1,TRBJ1-6,15,CASSPREGAGSPLHF,TGCGCCAGCAGCCCTAGAGAGGGGGCGGGTTCACCCCTCCACTTT
TRBD2,TRBV5-1,TRBJ2-1,15,CASSSPGGPNNEQFF,TGCGCCAGCAGCTCCCCGGGAGGACCTAACAATGAGCAGTTCTTC
-,TRBV28,TRBJ2-3,13,CASSPINTDTQYF,TGTGCCAGCAGTCCAATCAACACAGATACGCAGTATTTT
TRBD1,TRBV14,TRBJ2-7,14,CASSQAGTGWEQYF,TGTGCCAGCAGCCAAGCCGGGACAGGGTGGGAGCAGTACTTC
TRBD2,TRBV5-3,TRBJ2-2,23,CARSRRGATGLAGGPGNTGELFF,TGTGCCAGAAGCCGGAGAGGGGCCACGGGACTAGCGGGAGGGCCAGGTAACACCGGGGAGCTGTTTTTT